This is a list of T cell receptor beta chains from one sample in a study of Graves' ophthalmopathy and Graves' hyperthyroidism. MiXCR, applied by TCRdb to the multiplex PCR reads, yields one record per CDR3 protein. The sample holds 150,000 to 200,000 distinct CDR3 sequences, approximately 40% seen once. Sequenced material: peripheral blood. The receptors originated from a man aged 25 to 40 with Graves' ophthalmopathy. Each CDR3 is given with its conserved first and last residue. A D gene is named only where the DNA matches it firmly. Size is stated for part of the rows, as once, few or many counts, or as a class when the clone is expanded.

CDR3nt	CDR3aa	abundance	v_gene	j_gene	d_gene
TGTGCCAGCAGCGTAGAGGGACAGGGTCTCTATGGCTACACCTTC	CASSVEGQGLYGYTF	many	TRBV9	TRBJ1-2	TRBD1
TGTGCCAGCAGTTTAGAGGGCAGGGGAGAGACCCAGTACTTC	CASSLEGRGETQYF	NA	TRBV28	TRBJ2-5	NA
TGTGCCAGCAGCTTAGGAAGACAAATGGGGAACACTGAAGCTTTCTTT	CASSLGRQMGNTEAFF	NA	TRBV11-2	TRBJ1-1	NA
TGCAGTGCCCCGCCGGGAGGGGGTGACAAAAACATTCAGTACTTC	CSAPPGGGDKNIQYF	NA	TRBV20-1	TRBJ2-4	TRBD2
TGTGCCAGCAGTCCCCGTGGGACAGGGAATAGCAATCAGCCCCAGCATTTT	CASSPRGTGNSNQPQHF	NA	TRBV6-2/TRBV6-3	TRBJ1-5	TRBD1
TGTGCCAGCAGCTTGGAGGGTCCCAATCAGCCCCAGCATTTT	CASSLEGPNQPQHF	many	TRBV11-2	TRBJ1-5	NA
TGTGCCAGCAGCTTAACCCGGACAGGCAACATGAACACTGAAGCTTTCTTT	CASSLTRTGNMNTEAFF	many	TRBV7-9	TRBJ1-1	TRBD1
TGTGCCAGCAGTTTCAGGGGCGGTACGCACGAGCAGTACTTC	CASSFRGGTHEQYF	few	TRBV28	TRBJ2-7	NA
TGTGCCAGCAGCTTAGAGGTACGGCAATCCTACGAGCAGTACTTC	CASSLEVRQSYEQYF	NA	TRBV11-2	TRBJ2-7	NA
TGTGCCAGCAGCCAAGATCTCCGGTCTCCTACCTATGGCTACACCTTC	CASSQDLRSPTYGYTF	many	TRBV4-2	TRBJ1-2	NA
TGTGCCACCAGTGATCCCAATTCGGTTCTGCTCGGGGCCAACGTCCTGACTTTC	CATSDPNSVLLGANVLTF	many	TRBV24-1	TRBJ2-6	NA
TGTGCCAGCAATTTTTTGGGGTCAGACGGAAACACCATATATTTT	CASNFLGSDGNTIYF	NA	TRBV28	TRBJ1-3	NA
TGTGCCAGCAGTGAACTAGTGGGCTACACCTTC	CASSELVGYTF	NA	TRBV6-1	TRBJ1-2	NA
TGTGCCAGCTCGCACAAACAGGGCGCCACTGAAGCTTTCTTT	CASSHKQGATEAFF	many	TRBV18	TRBJ1-1	NA
TGTGCCAGCAGCCCGAACAGGGTTCAAGAGACCCAGTACTTC	CASSPNRVQETQYF	many	TRBV7-2	TRBJ2-5	NA
TGCAGTGCTAGAGCAGGGGCTGGCAATCAGCCCCAGCATTTT	CSARAGAGNQPQHF	NA	TRBV20-1	TRBJ1-5	NA
TGTGCCAGCAGCAAAACGGGGGGCTCGCAGCCCCAGCATTTT	CASSKTGGSQPQHF	NA	TRBV12-3/TRBV12-4	TRBJ1-5	NA
TGTGCCAGCAGTTTACTGGACAGAGAGTACCAAGAGACCCAGTACTTC	CASSLLDREYQETQYF	NA	TRBV28	TRBJ2-5	NA
TGCGCCAGCAGCCTCTCAGAGTCCATGAACACTGAAGCTTTCTTT	CASSLSESMNTEAFF	many	TRBV4-1	TRBJ1-1	NA
TGTGCCAGCAGACCTTCTGGCAGGGGGCGAGGCTACACCTTC	CASRPSGRGRGYTF	many	TRBV7-9	TRBJ1-2	TRBD1
TGTGCCAGCAGCCAAATATCCGGGACAGAGTCTTATAATTCACCCCTCCACTTT	CASSQISGTESYNSPLHF	many	TRBV3-1	TRBJ1-6	TRBD1
TGTGCCAGCAGCCCCTTGACCCGCGCCACCGGGGAGCTGTTTTTT	CASSPLTRATGELFF	many	TRBV7-2	TRBJ2-2	NA
TGTGCCACCAGTGATTTGACATTCGATGGCCGCCGACAGGACGAGCAGTACTTC	CATSDLTFDGRRQDEQYF	many	TRBV24-1	TRBJ2-7	NA
TGTGCCAGCGGGGGGACAACCCTCGCCGGGGAGCTGTTTTTT	CASGGTTLAGELFF	many	TRBV7-8	TRBJ2-2	NA
TGTGCCAGTAGTATCTATCTAGCGGGAGCCTACGAGCAGTACTTC	CASSIYLAGAYEQYF	many	TRBV19	TRBJ2-7	TRBD2
TGCAGCGGGGTGGACGGGTCCACCAAAAACATTCAGTACTTC	CSGVDGSTKNIQYF	many	TRBV29-1	TRBJ2-4	NA
TGTGCCAGCAGGGGGATCCGGAACACTGAAGCTTTCTTT	CASRGIRNTEAFF	NA	TRBV6-1	TRBJ1-1	NA
TGCAGTGCTTCGACAGGGGCCGAGACCCAGTACTTC	CSASTGAETQYF	NA	TRBV20-1	TRBJ2-5	TRBD1
TGTGCCAGCAGTTCCCCTCTAAGCTACGAGCAGTACTTC	CASSSPLSYEQYF	NA	TRBV12-3/TRBV12-4	TRBJ2-7	NA
TGTGCCAGCAGTTCGGCGGACAAGTACGAGCAGTACTTC	CASSSADKYEQYF	NA	TRBV27	TRBJ2-7	NA
TGTGCCAGCACCCAGGCCAACTCCTACGAGCAGTACTTC	CASTQANSYEQYF	many	TRBV7-2	TRBJ2-7	NA
TGTGCCAGCACTTGGAGCCTTTCCTACGAGCAGTACTTC	CASTWSLSYEQYF	few	TRBV6-5	TRBJ2-7	NA
TGTGCCAGCAGTGAACCGTTTAGACCCAGGGACGGCTACACCTTC	CASSEPFRPRDGYTF	NA	TRBV6-1	TRBJ1-2	NA
TGCGCCAGCAGCCAAGAAGCAGGGGAGTACACTGAAGCTTTCTTT	CASSQEAGEYTEAFF	many	TRBV4-3	TRBJ1-1	NA
TGTGCCACCAGTGACCCATCCGCGAATCAGCCCCAGCATTTT	CATSDPSANQPQHF	many	TRBV24-1	TRBJ1-5	NA
TGTGCCAGCAGTGAATCGCAGGGCGGTGGCTCTGGGGCCAACGTCCTGACTTTC	CASSESQGGGSGANVLTF	many	TRBV25-1	TRBJ2-6	NA
TGTGCCAGCAGCCCCTTTGAGCGGGGGTCGGGTGAGCAGTACTTC	CASSPFERGSGEQYF	few	TRBV7-2	TRBJ2-7	TRBD2
TGTGCCAGCAGCAAAAGCTCTAGCGGCAACACCGGGGAGCTGTTTTTT	CASSKSSSGNTGELFF	many	TRBV11-2	TRBJ2-2	TRBD2
TGTGCCAGCAGTGAATCTCGGACATCTAACTATGGCTACACCTTC	CASSESRTSNYGYTF	NA	TRBV6-1	TRBJ1-2	NA